Detailed here is one T cell receptor (beta chain). This sample was included in a study of blood T cell repertoires in COVID-19. Study information: PBMCs, B-cell-depleted T cells, or T cells provided the cDNA or gDNA that made up the material.

TCRdb's table, derived via immunoSEQ multiplex PCR, lists solely in-frame clones and lacks some. The repertoire includes around 230,000 clones, approximately 88% of them detected once, and 27% sits in the top ten. This CDR3 comprises 15 residues. Per germline, CDR1 LGHNT and CDR2 FRNRAP. V was pared by 1 base and J by 2 bases, with 11 bases between. The receptor comes from a man aged 40-49 years with acute or convalescent COVID-19. V and J are TRBV12-5 and TRBJ2-5; a possible D gene is TRBD2 (6 bases). What was sequenced was peripheral blood. The CDR3 sequence is CASGLGRGLQETQYF. Written as DNA, the CDR3 is TGTGCTAGTGGTTTGGGAAGGGGACTTCAAGAGACCCAGTACTTC.